This TCR beta chain stems from a study of memory CD4+ T cells and cytomegalovirus serostatus. Study-wide results and caveats: Suggested: most of the CMV-linked TCR signature lies in CD4+ memory cells. A US-trained random forest predicted CMV serostatus with median AUC around 0.91.

Repertoires were generated with immunoSEQ multiplex PCR, while TCRdb's copy carries only in-frame clones and drops some. The sample lists approximately 40,000 clones; 60% to 85% were seen once. The CDR3 contains 13 residues. Germline assignment: CDR1 MNHNS and CDR2 SASEGT. The V end was cut by 11 bases, the J end by 4 bases, with 18 bases between. Turning to this clone: Its target is unknown.

The sort gate was single viable CD3+CD4+CD8-CD45RO+ cells for memory CD4+ T cells. The V call is TRBV6-1, the J call TRBJ2-7; TRBD1 or TRBD2 may be the D gene (5 bases each). The sample taken for sequencing was memory CD4+ T cells from blood. The sequence came from an adult in good health and CMV-seronegative. The CDR3 spells CALGTQVLYEQYF. The CDR3 DNA follows: TGTGCCCTAGGGACCCAGGTCCTATACGAGCAGTACTTC.